This T cell receptor beta chain was documented in a study of T cell changes during pregnancy in multiple sclerosis. Assay used: immunoSEQ multiplex PCR; TCRdb lists only in-frame clones, some missing. The table lists under 60,000 clones, approximately 94% of them singletons. The ends lost 1 base at V and 0 bases at J; junction bases unmatched: 3. This CDR3 region has 15 residues. Germline V gene sequence: CDR1 MNHNY, CDR2 SVGAGI (reference sequence). This TCR was recovered from a female donor with multiple sclerosis, enrolled in a pregnancy study. J is TRBJ2-7 and V is TRBV6-6; 7 positions agree with TRBD1. Sequencing used CD4+ T cells from peripheral blood mononuclear cells, obtained in the third trimester of pregnancy. CDR3 coding DNA: TGTGCCAGCAGTTACTACCGGGACAGCTCCTACGAGCAGTACTTC. Amino acid sequence: CASSYYRDSSYEQYF.